The 28 T cell receptor beta chains in this list originate from one sample, sequenced in a study of cytomegalovirus exposure and HLA in healthy donors. 13 Jbeta primers and 60 Vbeta primers were used for the PCR. The method was immunoSEQ multiplex PCR; TCRdb's version includes in-frame clones alone and lacks a portion of them. The repertoire holds 100,000 or so clones, with about 70% as singletons. Material: PBMCs. All receptors derive from a man aged 25 to 45 in good health and CMV-seronegative.

As to this clone: At one boundary the junction diverges from the germline segment, which might be a read error. This chain links TRBV6-1 with TRBJ1-2; D remains ambiguous. The CDR3 consists of 12 residues. The V gene's germline CDR1 is MNHNS and CDR2 SASEGT. Here the CDR3 reads CASSYSLYDYTF. CDR3 sequence (DNA): TGTGCCAGCAGCTATTCCCTCTATGACTACACCTTC.

The chain has TRBV19 and TRBJ1-5; TRBD1 might be the D (6 bases). This CDR3 contains 16 residues. The ends were cut back, 4 bases at V and 2 bases at J, with 15 bases in the middle. Germline V gene sequence: CDR1 LNHDA, CDR2 SQIVND (reference sequence). CDR3 amino acids: CASSTPRGAGNQPQHF. The CDR3 bases are TGTGCCAGTAGTACCCCGCGGGGGGCTGGCAATCAGCCCCAGCATTTT.

This clone appeared a single time. The rearrangement joins TRBV5-1 to TRBJ2-7; D not certain. From germline, CDR1 is SGHRS and CDR2 YFSETQ. Trimming took off 0 bases at V and 1 base at J, with 8 bases between the two ends. The CDR3 runs 14 residues. CDR3 in DNA: TGCGCCAGCAGCTTGGTGCCAGGATCCTACGAGCAGTACTTC. Translated: CASSLVPGSYEQYF. Variable domain in full (rest from reference TRBV5-1 and TRBJ2-7): KAGVTQTPRYLIKTRGQQVTLSCSPISGHRSVSWYQQTPGQGLQFLFEYFSETQRNKGNFPGRFSGRQFSNSRSEMNVSTLELGDSALYLCASSLVPGSYEQYFGPGTRLTVT.

This clone turned up a few times. This chain connects TRBV19 to TRBJ2-5; no clear D gene. The DNA end is more similar to TRBJ2-7, so the J call may be wrong. The CDR3 contains 15 residues. Germline V gene sequence: CDR1 LNHDA, CDR2 SQIVND (reference sequence). CDR3 coding DNA: TGTGCCAGTAGTATAGGACTCAATCCTCCCTACGAGCAGTACTTC. Amino acid sequence: CASSIGLNPPYEQYF.

V gene TRBV5-4 combines with J gene TRBJ1-2; D gene unclear. Between the trimmed V and J ends, which lost 4 bases and 2 bases, there was a span of 9 bases. Looked up from germline, CDR1 is SGHNT and CDR2 is YYREEE (reference sequence). This CDR3 contains 13 residues. The CDR3 spells CASSVRQNYGYTF. The CDR3 nucleotides read TGTGCCAGCAGCGTTCGACAAAACTATGGCTACACCTTC.

This chain links TRBV9 with TRBJ2-2, with 8 bases lining up with TRBD2. In germline, CDR1 is SGDLS, CDR2 YYNGEE. The V gene end was trimmed by 0 bases and the J gene end by 0 bases; junction bases not matched to a gene: 10. This CDR3 has 19 residues. CDR3 bases: TGTGCCAGCAGCGTAGCTACGGTACTAGCGGAGTCGAACACCGGGGAGCTGTTTTTT. This gives the protein CASSVATVLAESNTGELFF.

The chain uses TRBV29-1 and TRBJ1-3; possible D gene TRBD1, 5 bases. V dropped 0 bases and J dropped 5 bases, with 17 bases sitting between them. Germline V gene sequence: CDR1 SQVTM, CDR2 ANQGSEA. The CDR3 has 16 amino acids. The CDR3 reads CSVEDPGGGTRNTIYF. Here the CDR3 DNA reads TGCAGCGTTGAAGACCCGGGCGGGGGTACCCGAAACACCATATATTTT.

This chain uses TRBV6-4 with TRBJ1-1; 9 nucleotides line up with TRBD1. The CDR3 extends over 13 amino acids. Germline assignment: CDR1 MRHNA and CDR2 SNTAGT. Trimming cost V 8 bases and J 4 bases; bases outside gene matches: 5. The CDR3 loop is CASPRTGATEAFF. The CDR3 DNA reads TGTGCCAGCCCCCGGACAGGGGCCACTGAAGCTTTCTTT.

The chain couples TRBV5-8 to TRBJ2-3; TRBD2 might be the D (5 bases). Trimming stripped 3 bases from V and 0 bases from J, with 11 bases between. This CDR3 is 15 amino acids long. CDR1 is SGHTS and CDR2 is YDEGEE in the germline V gene. In DNA, the CDR3 is TGTGCCAGCAGCTCGAAAACTAGTAGCACAGATACGCAGTATTTT. This translates into CASSSKTSSTDTQYF.

The rearrangement joins TRBV28 to TRBJ1-5; the D is unclear. Germline assignment: CDR1 MDHEN and CDR2 SYDVKM. The V end was cut by 1 base, the J end by 4 bases, with 8 bases between. The CDR3 loop spans 14 amino acids. CDR3 sequence: CASSLSPRNQPQHF. The CDR3 bases are TGTGCCAGCAGTTTATCCCCCAGGAATCAGCCCCAGCATTTT.

The J gene is TRBJ2-1, the V gene TRBV6-1; D ambiguous. Germline values: CDR1 MNHNS, CDR2 SASEGT. V gave up 2 bases and J gave up 2 bases, with 4 bases separating them. The CDR3 spans 13 residues. The CDR3 DNA sequence: TGTGCCAGCAGTGAACAAACCTACAATGAGCAGTTCTTC. It codes for CASSEQTYNEQFF.

For the CDR3, the DNA is TGTGCCAGCAGTGAAGCTAGCGGGAGTCGACATGAGCAGTTCTTC. Translation gives CASSEASGSRHEQFF. The rearrangement joins TRBV25-1 to TRBJ2-1; TRBD2 matches at 10 bases. The CDR3 is 15 residues long. After removal of 2 bases from V and 8 bases from J, the junction contained 6 bases not matched to a gene. Germline-derived CDR1 and CDR2 are MGHDK and SYGVNS.

The chain uses TRBV15 and TRBJ1-5, with TRBD1 matching 9 bases. Germline trimming cut 0 bases from V and 4 bases from J; bases unmatched to any gene: 4. The CDR3 sequence is 16 residues long. The germline gives CDR1 LNHNV, CDR2 YYDKDF (reference sequence). For the CDR3, the DNA is TGTGCCACCAGCAGAGAATTGGACAGGGGTAATCAGCCCCAGCATTTT. The encoded protein is CATSRELDRGNQPQHF.

J is TRBJ2-7 and V is TRBV28, with D tentatively TRBD1 (6 bases). The CDR3 length is 12 residues. Germline assignment: CDR1 MDHEN and CDR2 SYDVKM. Deletions cut 5 bases from V and 6 bases from J, with 11 bases between. CDR3 sequence (DNA): TGTGCCAGCAGTGATACAGGGACCGAGCAGTACTTC. This codes for CASSDTGTEQYF.

The V and J genes are TRBV27 and TRBJ1-2, with D hard to call. This CDR3 has 13 amino acids. V lost 3 bases and J lost 4, with 9 bases in between. Germline-derived CDR1 and CDR2 are MNHEY and SMNVEV (reference sequence). CDR3 nucleotides: TGTGCCAGCAGTTTGAGGGTGGGCTATGGCTACACCTTC. It specifies CASSLRVGYGYTF.

This clone was counted only a few times. The rearrangement joins TRBV30 to TRBJ2-2; D is possibly TRBD1 (6 bases). Between the trimmed V and J ends, which lost 2 bases and 1 base, there was a span of 11 bases. The CDR3 spans 15 residues. Germline V gene lookup returns CDR1 GTSNPN and CDR2 SVGIG (reference sequence). The CDR3: CAWSLGHRNTGELFF. The DNA of the CDR3 is TGTGCCTGGAGTTTGGGACATCGGAACACCGGGGAGCTGTTTTTT.

The count of this clone is one. V and J are TRBV11-3 and TRBJ2-1; TRBD2 agrees at 11 bases. CDR3 length: 16 residues. Germline V gene lookup returns CDR1 SGHNT and CDR2 YENEEA. The trim removed 3 bases at V and 5 bases at J, leaving 6 bases unmatched. CDR3 nucleotide sequence: TGTGCCAGCAGCTTGGGAACTAGCGGGAGCAACAATGAGCAGTTCTTC. It is translated as CASSLGTSGSNNEQFF.

The gene calls are TRBV6-4 and TRBJ2-1; 10 positions match TRBD1. V shed 3 bases and J 7 bases; nucleotides not matched to a gene: 6. The CDR3 consists of 15 residues. Germline loops: CDR1 MRHNA, CDR2 SNTAGT. CDR3 loop: CASSDWTGGKNEQFF. Written as DNA, the CDR3 is TGTGCCAGCAGTGATTGGACAGGGGGAAAAAATGAGCAGTTCTTC.

The rearrangement uses TRBV5-1 and TRBJ1-2, with D unresolved. Trimming stripped 0 bases from V and 7 bases from J, with 13 bases between. Per the germline V gene, CDR1 is SGHRS and CDR2 is YFSETQ. This CDR3 region has 14 residues. The CDR3 nucleotides read TGCGCCAGCAGCTTGGTGGAGTGGTCTACTGGCTACACCTTC. Translating it yields CASSLVEWSTGYTF.

The chain combines TRBV5-8 with TRBJ2-5, with 10 bases fitting TRBD1. This CDR3 contains 17 residues. Trimming took 1 base from V and 2 from J; bases not matched to a gene: 8. Germline CDR1 reads SGHTS; CDR2 reads YDEGEE. CDR3 loop: CASSLRRTGGAQETQYF. CDR3 nucleotides: TGTGCCAGCAGCTTGAGAAGGACAGGGGGGGCACAAGAGACCCAGTACTTC.

The V gene is TRBV19, the J gene TRBJ2-2, with TRBD2 identical over 12 bases. With V trimmed by 4 bases and J by 4 bases, 1 base remained unmatched. This CDR3 comprises 15 residues. In germline, CDR1 is LNHDA, CDR2 SQIVND (reference sequence). The CDR3 sequence: CASSTSGRVTGELFF. CDR3 nucleotide sequence: TGTGCCAGTAGTACTAGCGGGAGGGTCACCGGGGAGCTGTTTTTT.

Details on this clone: The germline gene is not matched at one end of the junction; a read error may be the cause. The sample carries other DNA sequences with the same CDR3. The V call is TRBV18, the J call TRBJ1-5; D perhaps matches TRBD1 (6 bases). The CDR3 contains 15 residues. Germline V gives CDR1 KGHSH, CDR2 LQKENI. The CDR3 nucleotides read TGTGCCAGCTCACCGGGACACCATAGCAATCAGCCCCAGCACTTT. This sequence encodes CASSPGHHSNQPQHF.

This sequence joins TRBV2 and TRBJ2-7; D is perhaps TRBD2 (6 bases). The CDR3 contains 16 residues. V was clipped by 7 bases and J by 4 bases, with 23 bases between them. Germline CDR1 reads SNHLY; CDR2 reads FYNNEI. The CDR3 region has the DNA TGTGCCAGCAAGACTAGAGGAGACAACGGGCTTTACGAGCAGTACTTC. Its protein is CASKTRGDNGLYEQYF.

This clone was counted a few times. This rearrangement joins TRBV28 to TRBJ2-1; 7 bases align to TRBD2. In germline, CDR1 is MDHEN, CDR2 SYDVKM. V shed 6 bases, J shed 8 bases, and the junction held 16 bases outside the gene matches. The CDR3 has 16 residues. The CDR3 here is CASSFPEAGAFHEQFF. CDR3 sequence (DNA): TGTGCCAGCAGCTTCCCCGAGGCGGGAGCATTCCATGAGCAGTTCTTC.

There are a few counts of this clone. This rearrangement joins TRBV29-1 to TRBJ2-3; weak D call: TRBD2 (5 bases). Germline V CDR1 and CDR2: SQVTM, ANQGSEA. The CDR3 sequence is 12 residues long. Trimming shortened V by 1 base and J by 6 bases, and 8 bases separated the two germline ends. The CDR3 sequence: CSVEVRGDTQYF. CDR3 coding DNA: TGCAGCGTTGAAGTCAGAGGGGATACGCAGTATTTT.

A few counts support this clone. This chain connects TRBV2 to TRBJ2-3, with TRBD2 as a possible D gene (6 bases). Trimming removed 6 bases from V and 6 bases from J, with 16 bases in between. CDR1 is SNHLY, CDR2 FYNNEI, per germline. CDR3 length: 14 amino acids. This chain's CDR3 is CASRRGLSVDTQYF. The CDR3 DNA follows: TGTGCCAGCAGAAGGGGACTTAGCGTCGATACGCAGTATTTT. Full variable domain (rest looked up from reference TRBV2 and TRBJ2-3): EPEVTQTPSHQVTQMGQEVILRCVPISNHLYFYWYRQILGQKVEFLVSFYNNEISEKSEIFDDQFSVERPDGSNFTLKIRSTKLEDSAMYFCASRRGLSVDTQYFGPGTRLTVL.

The chain links TRBV28 to TRBJ1-1; D is unclear. This CDR3 contains 12 residues. Germline V gene sequence: CDR1 MDHEN, CDR2 SYDVKM. V dropped 4 bases and J dropped 7 bases, with 10 bases sitting between them. CDR3 bases: TGTGCCAGCAGTTACTCGGCGGGTGAAGCTTTCTTT. As protein: CASSYSAGEAFF.

V usage is TRBV2 and J usage is TRBJ2-7; D call uncertain. CDR1 is SNHLY, CDR2 FYNNEI, per germline. The ends were cut back, 6 bases at V and 2 bases at J, with 11 bases in the middle. The CDR3 runs 13 residues. The CDR3: CASRAVQPYEQYF. The DNA of the CDR3 is TGTGCCAGCAGGGCAGTACAACCCTACGAGCAGTACTTC.